This T cell receptor (beta chain) was recorded in a study of blood T cell repertoires in COVID-19. The CDR3 is 13 residues long. From germline, CDR1 is SGHNT and CDR2 YYREEE (reference sequence). The germline V and J ends were trimmed by 1 base and 7 bases, with 12 bases remaining between them. In the source study's methods: Amplification of reference gene primers was used by the study to estimate nucleated cell counts. Here immunoSEQ multiplex PCR was the method, and the copy in TCRdb shows in-frame clones only, minus some. Clonal size and the V and J genes are those of that table, whereas D and trimming came from the DNA. This table has tens of thousands of clones, about nine tenths appearing once.

The TCR comes from a woman at least 80 years old with acute or convalescent COVID-19. Sample: peripheral blood. The chain recombines TRBV5-4 with TRBJ2-7, with a possible D match to TRBD2 (6 bases). The CDR3 protein is CASSLFGAGEQYF. CDR3 DNA: TGTGCCAGCAGCTTGTTTGGGGCGGGAGAGCAGTACTTC.